This is a list of T cell receptor beta chains from one sample in a study of monozygotic twins with inflammatory bowel disease. TCRdb reprocessed the 5' RACE reads, keeping one entry per CDR3 protein, no DNA. Found here are roughly 90,000 distinct CDR3 sequences; the top ten clones hold around 6.8%. The specimen was blood. The receptors here all came from a human donor with ulcerative colitis or Crohn's disease, or a healthy co-twin of an affected twin (not recorded which). Both conserved end residues are part of each CDR3.

v_call	j_call	cdr3_aa
TRBV7-8	TRBJ1-5	CASSLVSGSVVQPQHF
TRBV19	TRBJ2-4	CASSPRTGTNIQYF
TRBV20-1	TRBJ1-2	CSAIGQGYNYGYTF
TRBV6-5	TRBJ1-6	CASTGQKNSPLHF
TRBV7-2	TRBJ2-2	CASSFYNTGELFF
TRBV5-6	TRBJ2-4	CASSLLNLGILAKNIQYF
TRBV20-1	TRBJ1-5	CSARQPDQPQHF
TRBV7-9	TRBJ1-5	CASSSTGDQPQHF
TRBV5-5	TRBJ2-5	CASSPQRYQETQYF
TRBV5-1	TRBJ2-3	CASSLGPDTDTQYF
TRBV7-2	TRBJ2-7	CASSPRYYEQYF
TRBV7-2	TRBJ2-7	CASSPRGVGGYEQYF
TRBV11-2	TRBJ2-1	CARGLLRNEQFF
TRBV6-2/TRBV6-3	TRBJ2-3	CASSPAGTSTDTQYF
TRBV5-1	TRBJ2-2	CASSDTGELFF
TRBV10-3	TRBJ2-7	CAISDPGTGGSYEQYF
TRBV19	TRBJ1-4	CASNEEEKLFF